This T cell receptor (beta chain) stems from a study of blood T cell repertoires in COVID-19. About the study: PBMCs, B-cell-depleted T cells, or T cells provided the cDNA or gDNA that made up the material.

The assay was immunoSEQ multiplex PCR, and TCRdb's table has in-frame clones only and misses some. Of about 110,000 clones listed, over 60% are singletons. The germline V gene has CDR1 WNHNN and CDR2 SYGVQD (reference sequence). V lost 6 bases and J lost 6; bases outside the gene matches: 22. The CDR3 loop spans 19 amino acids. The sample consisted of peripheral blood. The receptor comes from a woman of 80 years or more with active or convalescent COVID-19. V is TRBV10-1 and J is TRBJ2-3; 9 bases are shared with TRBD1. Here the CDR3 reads CASRTIGTGISIQWDTQYF. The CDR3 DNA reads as TGCGCCAGCAGGACTATCGGGACAGGGATTAGTATCCAGTGGGATACGCAGTATTTT.